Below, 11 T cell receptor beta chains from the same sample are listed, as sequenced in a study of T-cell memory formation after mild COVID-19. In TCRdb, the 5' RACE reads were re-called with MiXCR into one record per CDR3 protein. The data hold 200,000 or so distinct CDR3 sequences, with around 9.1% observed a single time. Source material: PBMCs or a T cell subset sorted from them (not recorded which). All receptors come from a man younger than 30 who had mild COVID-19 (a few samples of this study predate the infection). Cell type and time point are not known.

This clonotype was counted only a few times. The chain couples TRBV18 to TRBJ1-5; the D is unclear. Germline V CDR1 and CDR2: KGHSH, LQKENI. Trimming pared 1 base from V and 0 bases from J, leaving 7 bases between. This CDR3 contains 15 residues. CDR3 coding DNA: TGTGCCAGCTCACCACGGCACTATAGCAATCAGCCCCAGCATTTT. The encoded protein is CASSPRHYSNQPQHF.

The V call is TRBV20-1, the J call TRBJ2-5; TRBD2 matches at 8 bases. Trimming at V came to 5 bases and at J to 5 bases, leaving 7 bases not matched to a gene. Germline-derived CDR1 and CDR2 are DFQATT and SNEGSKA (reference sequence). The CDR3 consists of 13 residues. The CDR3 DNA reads TGCAGTGCTTCCCCGGGGGGGCGGGAGACCCAGTACTTC. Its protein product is CSASPGGRETQYF.

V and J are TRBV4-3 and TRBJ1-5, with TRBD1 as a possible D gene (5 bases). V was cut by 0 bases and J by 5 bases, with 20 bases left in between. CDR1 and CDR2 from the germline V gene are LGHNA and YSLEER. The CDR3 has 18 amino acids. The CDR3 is CASSQELSSSDSYQPQHF. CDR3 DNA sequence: TGCGCCAGCAGCCAAGAGTTATCTAGCTCAGACAGTTATCAGCCCCAGCATTTT.

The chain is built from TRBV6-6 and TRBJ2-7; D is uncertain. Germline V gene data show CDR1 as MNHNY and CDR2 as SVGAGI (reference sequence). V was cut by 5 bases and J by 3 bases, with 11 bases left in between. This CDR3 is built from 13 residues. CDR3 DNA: TGTGCCAGCAGTCCCATTCCGGTCTACGAGCAGTACGTC. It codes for CASSPIPVYEQYV.

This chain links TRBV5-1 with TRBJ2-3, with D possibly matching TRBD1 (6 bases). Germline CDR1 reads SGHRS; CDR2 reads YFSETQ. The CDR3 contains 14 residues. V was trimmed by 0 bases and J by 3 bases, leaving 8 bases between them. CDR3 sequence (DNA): TGCGCCAGCAGCTTGGTAGGACAGACAGATACGCAGTATTTT. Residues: CASSLVGQTDTQYF.

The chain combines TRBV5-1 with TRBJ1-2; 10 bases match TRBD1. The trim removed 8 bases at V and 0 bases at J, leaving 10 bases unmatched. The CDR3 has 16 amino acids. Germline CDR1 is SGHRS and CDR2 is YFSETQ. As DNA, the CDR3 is TGCGCCAGTCAATCACGGACAGGGGGGACTAACTATGGCTACACCTTC. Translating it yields CASQSRTGGTNYGYTF. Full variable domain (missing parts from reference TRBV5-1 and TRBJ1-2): KAGVTQTPRYLIKTRGQQVTLSCSPISGHRSVSWYQQTPGQGLQFLFEYFSETQRNKGNFPGRFSGRQFSNSRSEMNVSTLELGDSALYLCASQSRTGGTNYGYTFGSGTRLTVV.

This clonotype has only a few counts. As DNA, the CDR3 is TGCAGTGCTAGGGACGGGGCTACTAATGAAAAACTGTTTTTT. It codes for CSARDGATNEKLFF. The chain employs TRBV20-1 and TRBJ1-4, with D maybe TRBD1 (5 bases). V shed 3 bases and J shed 2 bases, with 10 bases lying between them. This CDR3 has 14 amino acids. Per germline, CDR1 DFQATT and CDR2 SNEGSKA (reference sequence).

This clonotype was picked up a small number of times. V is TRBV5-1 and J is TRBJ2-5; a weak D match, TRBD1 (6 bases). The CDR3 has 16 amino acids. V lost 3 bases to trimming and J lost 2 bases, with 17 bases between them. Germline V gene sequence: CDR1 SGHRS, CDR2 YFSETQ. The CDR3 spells CASSSRTATIQETQYF. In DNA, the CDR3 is TGCGCCAGCAGCTCTCGGACAGCCACTATTCAAGAGACCCAGTACTTC.

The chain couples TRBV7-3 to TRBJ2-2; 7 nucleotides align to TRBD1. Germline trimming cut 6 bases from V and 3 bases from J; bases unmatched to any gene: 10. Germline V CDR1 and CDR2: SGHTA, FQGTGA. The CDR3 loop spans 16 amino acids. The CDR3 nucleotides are TGTGCCAGCAGTCACCGACAGGGACCAGACACCGGGGAGCTGTTTTTT. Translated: CASSHRQGPDTGELFF.

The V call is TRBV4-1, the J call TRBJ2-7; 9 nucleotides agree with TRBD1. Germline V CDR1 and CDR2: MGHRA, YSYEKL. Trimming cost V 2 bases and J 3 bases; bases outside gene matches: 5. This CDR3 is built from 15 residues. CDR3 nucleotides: TGCGCCAGCAGCCAAACACAGGGGGCGATCTACGAGCAGTACTTC. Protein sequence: CASSQTQGAIYEQYF.

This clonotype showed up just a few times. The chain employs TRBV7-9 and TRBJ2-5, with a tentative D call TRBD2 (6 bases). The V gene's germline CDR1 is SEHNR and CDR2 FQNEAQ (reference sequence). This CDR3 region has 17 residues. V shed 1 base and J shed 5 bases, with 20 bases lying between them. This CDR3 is CASSLGRGAGKSETQYF. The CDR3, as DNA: TGTGCCAGCAGCTTAGGCCGCGGGGCAGGGAAGTCGGAGACCCAGTACTTC. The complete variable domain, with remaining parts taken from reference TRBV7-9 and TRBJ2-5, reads DTGVSQNPRHKITKRGQNVTFRCDPISEHNRLYWYRQTLGQGPEFLTYFQNEAQLEKSRLLSDRFSAERPKGSFSTLEIQRTEQGDSAMYLCASSLGRGAGKSETQYFGPGTRLLVL.